These 7 T cell receptor beta chains share one sample of origin, sequenced in a study of T cell repertoires in ileal Crohn's disease. The table came from immunoSEQ multiplex PCR; TCRdb's copy has only in-frame clones and leaves some out. The table shows some 27,000 clones, with around 77% occurring only once. The sample was ileal tissue. The receptors derive from an adult with Crohn's disease.

The rearrangement uses TRBV2 and TRBJ1-3; 9 positions agree with TRBD1. V lost 11 bases and J lost 5; bases outside the gene matches: 4. CDR3 length equals 12 residues. Germline V gene lookup returns CDR1 SNHLY and CDR2 FYNNEI. The CDR3 DNA reads as TGTGCCTCGGACAGGGGCAGAAACACCATATATTTT. It translates to CASDRGRNTIYF.

This clone has only one observation. The chain recombines TRBV6-5 with TRBJ2-7, with D tentatively TRBD2 (5 bases). The CDR3 sequence is 15 residues long. Germline values: CDR1 MNHEY, CDR2 SVGAGI. Trimming removed 6 bases at V and 0 bases at J, with 15 bases between. CDR3 nucleotides: TGTGCCAGCAGGGTCGGACTCTTCGGCTCCTACGAGCAGTACTTC. Protein sequence: CASRVGLFGSYEQYF.

The CDR3 reads CASSPWQGPYNEQFF. The CDR3, as DNA: TGTGCCAGCAGCCCCTGGCAGGGCCCCTACAATGAGCAGTTCTTC. This chain uses TRBV9 with TRBJ2-1, with D possibly TRBD1 on 5 matching bases. Germline lookup yields CDR1 SGDLS and CDR2 YYNGEE. V shed 4 bases and J shed 2 bases, with 13 bases lying between them. The CDR3 is made up of 15 amino acids.

The chain links TRBV2 to TRBJ1-1, with TRBD1 matching 8 bases. The V gene end was trimmed by 6 bases and the J gene end by 5 bases; junction bases not matched to a gene: 8. The CDR3 has 14 residues. Germline lookup yields CDR1 SNHLY and CDR2 FYNNEI. DNA of the CDR3: TGTGCCAGCAGGCCCCTACAGGGGGTGACTGAAGCTTTCTTT. Translated: CASRPLQGVTEAFF.

The chain carries TRBV19 and TRBJ1-2; D unclear. Trimming left V 5 bases short and J 8 bases short, with 21 bases between. Germline loops: CDR1 LNHDA, CDR2 SQIVND (reference sequence). CDR3 size: 15 residues. DNA for the CDR3: TGTGCCAGTAGTTCCCCGGGAGGCGTGTACGGGGGCTACACCTTC. Its protein is CASSSPGGVYGGYTF.

This rearrangement joins TRBV5-1 to TRBJ1-3, with D perhaps matching TRBD1 (5 bases). There are 15 residues in the CDR3. V was shortened by 1 base and J by 0 bases, with 8 bases between the two germline ends. The V gene's germline CDR1 is SGHRS and CDR2 YFSETQ. CDR3 bases: TGCGCCAGCAGCTTGAATGGGGCCTCTGGAAACACCATATATTTT. This sequence encodes CASSLNGASGNTIYF. The complete variable domain, with remaining parts taken from reference TRBV5-1 and TRBJ1-3, reads KAGVTQTPRYLIKTRGQQVTLSCSPISGHRSVSWYQQTPGQGLQFLFEYFSETQRNKGNFPGRFSGRQFSNSRSEMNVSTLELGDSALYLCASSLNGASGNTIYFGEGSWLTVV.

The V call is TRBV7-8, the J call TRBJ1-2; D unclear. This CDR3 region has 14 residues. Germline CDR1 SGHVS, CDR2 FQNEAQ. Trimming pared 1 base from V and 0 bases from J, leaving 6 bases between. The CDR3 reads CASSLGQANYGYTF. The CDR3, as DNA: TGTGCCAGCAGCTTAGGTCAGGCTAACTATGGCTACACCTTC.